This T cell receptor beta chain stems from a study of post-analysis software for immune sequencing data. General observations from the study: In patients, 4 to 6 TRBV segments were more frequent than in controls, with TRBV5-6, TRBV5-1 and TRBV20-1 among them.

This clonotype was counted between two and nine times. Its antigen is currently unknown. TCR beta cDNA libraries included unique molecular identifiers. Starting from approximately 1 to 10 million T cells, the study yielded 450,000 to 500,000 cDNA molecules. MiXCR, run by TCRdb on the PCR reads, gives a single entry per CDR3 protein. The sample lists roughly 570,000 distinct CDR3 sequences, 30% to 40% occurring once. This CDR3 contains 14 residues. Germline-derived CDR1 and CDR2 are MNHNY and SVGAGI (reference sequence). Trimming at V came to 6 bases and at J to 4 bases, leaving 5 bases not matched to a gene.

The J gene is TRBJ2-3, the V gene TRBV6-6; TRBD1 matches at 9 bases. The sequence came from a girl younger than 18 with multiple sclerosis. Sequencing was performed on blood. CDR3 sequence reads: CASRQTGGADTQYF. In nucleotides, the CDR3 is TGTGCCAGCAGGCAGACAGGGGGAGCAGATACGCAGTATTTT.